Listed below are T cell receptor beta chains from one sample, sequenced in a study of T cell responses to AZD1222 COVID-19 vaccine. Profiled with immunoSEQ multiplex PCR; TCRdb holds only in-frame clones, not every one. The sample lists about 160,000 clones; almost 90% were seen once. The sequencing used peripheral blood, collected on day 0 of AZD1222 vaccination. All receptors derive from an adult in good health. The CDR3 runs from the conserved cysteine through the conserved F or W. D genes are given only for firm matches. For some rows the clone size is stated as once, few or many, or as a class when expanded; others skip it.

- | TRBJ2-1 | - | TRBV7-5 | TGTGTCAGAAGCTTAGCCGGGGTTGCTCGGGTTCGGGATGAGCAGTTCTTC | CVRSLAGVARVRDEQFF
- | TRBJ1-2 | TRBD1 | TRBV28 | TGTGCCAGCAGTTCGGGACAGACCGATGGCTACACCTTC | CASSSGQTDGYTF
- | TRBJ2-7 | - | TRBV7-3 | TGTGCCAGCAGCTTAATTGGCCCGCGGGGCGAGCAGTACTTC | CASSLIGPRGEQYF
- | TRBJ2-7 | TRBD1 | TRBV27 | TGTGCCAGCAGTCTAGGGACAGGGGCCTTGAGTGAGCAGTACTTC | CASSLGTGALSEQYF
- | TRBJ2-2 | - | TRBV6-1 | TGTGCCAGCAGTGACACCAACACCGGGGAGCTGTTTTTT | CASSDTNTGELFF
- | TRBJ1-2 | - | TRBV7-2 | TGTGCCAGGCGGACGGTCTATGGCTACACCTTC | CARRTVYGYTF
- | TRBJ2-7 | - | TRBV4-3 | TGCGCCAGCAGCCAAGATCCGGGGGCGTACGAGCAGTACTTC | CASSQDPGAYEQYF
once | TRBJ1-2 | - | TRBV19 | TGTGCCAGTAGTAGTTCCGGGACCGTGCCCGGCTACACCTTC | CASSSSGTVPGYTF
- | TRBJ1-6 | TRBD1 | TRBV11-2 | TGTGCCAGCAGCCTTCTACAGGGGGGATTAAATTCACCCCTCCACTTT | CASSLLQGGLNSPLHF
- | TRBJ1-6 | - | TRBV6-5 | TGTGCCAGCAGATCGAGCCCCTCCCCCCTCCACTTT | CASRSSPSPLHF
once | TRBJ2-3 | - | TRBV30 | TGTGCCTGGGGCGGGGACAGAAGGGATCATACGCAGTATTTT | CAWGGDRRDHTQYF
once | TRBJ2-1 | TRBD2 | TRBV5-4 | TGTGCCAGCAGCTTGGAGTCTAGCGGGAGTTCCTACAATGAGCAGTTCTTC | CASSLESSGSSYNEQFF
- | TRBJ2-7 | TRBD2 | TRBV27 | TGTGCCAGCAGTTCCCGGACTAGCGCAGCCTACGAGCAGTACTTC | CASSSRTSAAYEQYF
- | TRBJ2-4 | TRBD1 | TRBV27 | TGTGCCAGCAAATCGACAGGGGGCCGAAACATTCAGTACTTC | CASKSTGGRNIQYF
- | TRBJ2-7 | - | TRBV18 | TGTGCCAGCTCACAGGGGCAGAGTTACGAGCAGTACTTC | CASSQGQSYEQYF
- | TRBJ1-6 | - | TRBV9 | TGTGCCAGCAGCGTAGGCCCGGGGGCCGGTAATTCACCCCTCCACTTT | CASSVGPGAGNSPLHF
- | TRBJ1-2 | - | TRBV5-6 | TGTGCCAGCATCCGCCAGGAAGCAGGCCTCAATGGCTACACCTTC | CASIRQEAGLNGYTF
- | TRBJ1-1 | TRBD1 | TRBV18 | TGTGCCAGCTCACCACGTCTAGATGACAGGGGTACTTTCTTT | CASSPRLDDRGTFF
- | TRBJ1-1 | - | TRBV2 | TGTGCCAGCAGTCCCAGGCCGCCAGGGAGGACTGAAGCTTTCTTT | CASSPRPPGRTEAFF
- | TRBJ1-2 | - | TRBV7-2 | TGTGCCAGCAGCTTAGGTCAGGGATTAGGCTATGGCTACACCTTC | CASSLGQGLGYGYTF
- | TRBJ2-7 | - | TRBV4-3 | TGCGCCAGCAGCCAAGAGAGCGTTCCGAGCTCCTACGAGCAGTACTTC | CASSQESVPSSYEQYF
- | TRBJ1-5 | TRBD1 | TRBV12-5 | TGTGCTAGTGGTTTGGCACACCGGGACAGCTATAGCAATCAGCCCCAGCATTTT | CASGLAHRDSYSNQPQHF
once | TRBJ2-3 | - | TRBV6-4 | TGTGCCAGCAGTACCTTGCCGGGGGGCACAGATACGCAGTATTTT | CASSTLPGGTDTQYF
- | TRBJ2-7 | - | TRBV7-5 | TGTGCCCAGAGTAAGGAGTCGGCAAGCTACGAGCAGTACTTC | CAQSKESASYEQYF
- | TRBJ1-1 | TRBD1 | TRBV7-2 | TGTGCCAGCAGCTTAGCCCGGACAGGACCGAACACTGAAGCTTTCTTT | CASSLARTGPNTEAFF
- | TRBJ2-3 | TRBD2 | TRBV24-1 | TGTGCCACCAGTGATTTGTATGGGCGGGGGGGCGAAGATACGCAGTATTTT | CATSDLYGRGGEDTQYF
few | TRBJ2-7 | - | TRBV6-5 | TGTGCCAGCAGGCGAGAGAAGACAGTTACCTACGAGCAGTACTTC | CASRREKTVTYEQYF
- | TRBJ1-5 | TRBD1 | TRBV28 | TGTGCCAGCAGTTCCGGAGGGGGCAGGCAGCCCCAGCATTTT | CASSSGGGRQPQHF
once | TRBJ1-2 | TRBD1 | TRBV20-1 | TGCAGTGCTAGTCTTAAGGACAGGGGGCATTACTATGGCTACACCTTC | CSASLKDRGHYYGYTF
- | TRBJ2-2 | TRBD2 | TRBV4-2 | TGTGCCAGCAGCCAAGATGTGAGCGGGGGATCGAACACCGGGGAGCTGTTTTTT | CASSQDVSGGSNTGELFF
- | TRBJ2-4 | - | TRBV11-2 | TGTGCCAGCAGCTTAGCGGGGTCCAAAAACATTCAGTACTTC | CASSLAGSKNIQYF
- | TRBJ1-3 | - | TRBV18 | TGTGCCAGCTCATGGGACACGAGCTCTGGAAACACCATATATTTT | CASSWDTSSGNTIYF
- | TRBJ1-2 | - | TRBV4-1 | TGCGCCAGCAGCCAAGACGACGGGCGAATGGGGGGAGGGTACTATGGCTACACCTTC | CASSQDDGRMGGGYYGYTF
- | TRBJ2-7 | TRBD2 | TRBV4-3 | TGCGCCAGCAGCCAAACCGCCCTACTAGCGGAGACCTACGAGCAGTACTTC | CASSQTALLAETYEQYF
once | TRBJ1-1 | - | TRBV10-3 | TGTGCCACCATTGAGCCTCAGGGAAGCACTGAAGCTTTCTTT | CATIEPQGSTEAFF
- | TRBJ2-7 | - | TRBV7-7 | TGTGCCAGCAGCTTCCGGGACGGAGCAACCTACGAGCAGTACTTC | CASSFRDGATYEQYF
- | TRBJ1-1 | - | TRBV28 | TGTGCCAGCAGCCGTACAACAGGAGAAGCTTTCTTT | CASSRTTGEAFF
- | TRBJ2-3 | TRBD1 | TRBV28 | TGTGCCAGCATAAGAGGGGGCCTATTAGATACGCAGTATTTT | CASIRGGLLDTQYF
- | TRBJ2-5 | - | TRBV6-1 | TGTGCCAGCGGTGAGGCGGGATGGGCGACCCAGTACTTC | CASGEAGWATQYF
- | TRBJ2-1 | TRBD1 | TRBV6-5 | TGTGCCAGCGGACCCGGGACAGGGGGCGTCAATGAGCAGTTCTTC | CASGPGTGGVNEQFF
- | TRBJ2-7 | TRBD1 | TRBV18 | TGTGCCAGCTCACCCGGGTCCGGGACAGGGGGTTTGGAGCAGTACTTC | CASSPGSGTGGLEQYF
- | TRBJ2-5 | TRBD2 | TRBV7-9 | TGTGCCAGCAGCTTAACCTTTGGGACTAGCGGGAGAGGGGAGACCCAGTACTTC | CASSLTFGTSGRGETQYF
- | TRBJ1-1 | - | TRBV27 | TGTGCCAGCAGATACAGCCCAGGGTTGAACACTGAAGCTTTCTTT | CASRYSPGLNTEAFF